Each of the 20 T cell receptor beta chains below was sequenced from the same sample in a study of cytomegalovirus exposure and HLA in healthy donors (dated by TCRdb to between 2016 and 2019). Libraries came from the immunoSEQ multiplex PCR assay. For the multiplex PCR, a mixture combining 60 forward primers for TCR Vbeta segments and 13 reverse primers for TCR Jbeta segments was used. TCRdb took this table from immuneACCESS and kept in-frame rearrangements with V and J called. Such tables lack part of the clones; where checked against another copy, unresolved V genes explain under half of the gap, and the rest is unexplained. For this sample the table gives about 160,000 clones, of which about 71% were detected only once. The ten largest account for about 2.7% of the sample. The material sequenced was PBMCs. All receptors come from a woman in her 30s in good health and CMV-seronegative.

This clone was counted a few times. CDR3 DNA: TGTGCCAGCTCACCGACGACTAGCGGGAGTGCAGATACGCAGTATTTT. It is translated as CASSPTTSGSADTQYF. The rearrangement links TRBV18 to TRBJ2-3; 12 bases map to TRBD2. The CDR3 contains 16 residues. After removal of 3 bases from V and 4 bases from J, the junction contained 5 bases not matched to a gene. In germline, CDR1 is KGHSH, CDR2 LQKENI.

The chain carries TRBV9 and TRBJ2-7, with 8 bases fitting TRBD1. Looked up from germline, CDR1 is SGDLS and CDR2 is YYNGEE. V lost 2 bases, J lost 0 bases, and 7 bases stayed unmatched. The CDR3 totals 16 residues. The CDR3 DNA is TGTGCCAGCAGCGTTGCGATGGGACAGGACTCCTACGAGCAGTACTTC. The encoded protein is CASSVAMGQDSYEQYF.

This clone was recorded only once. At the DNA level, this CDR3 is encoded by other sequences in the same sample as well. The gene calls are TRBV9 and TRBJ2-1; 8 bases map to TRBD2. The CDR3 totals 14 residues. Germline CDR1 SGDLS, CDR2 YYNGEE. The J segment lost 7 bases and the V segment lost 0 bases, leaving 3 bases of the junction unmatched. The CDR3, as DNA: TGTGCCAGCAGCGTAGCGGGGGGGAATAATGAGCAGTTCTTC. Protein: CASSVAGGNNEQFF.

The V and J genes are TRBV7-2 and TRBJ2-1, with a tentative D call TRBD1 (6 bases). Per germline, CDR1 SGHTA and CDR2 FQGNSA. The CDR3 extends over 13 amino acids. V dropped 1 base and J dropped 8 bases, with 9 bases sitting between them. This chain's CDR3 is CASSLDRDHEQFF. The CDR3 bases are TGTGCCAGCAGCTTAGACAGGGATCATGAGCAGTTCTTC.

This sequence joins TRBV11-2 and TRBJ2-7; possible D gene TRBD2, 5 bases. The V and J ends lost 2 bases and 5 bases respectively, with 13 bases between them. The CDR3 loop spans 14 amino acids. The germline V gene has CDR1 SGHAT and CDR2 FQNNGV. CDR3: CASSLTGRANEQYF. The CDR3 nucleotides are TGTGCCAGCAGCTTAACGGGGAGAGCCAACGAGCAGTACTTC.

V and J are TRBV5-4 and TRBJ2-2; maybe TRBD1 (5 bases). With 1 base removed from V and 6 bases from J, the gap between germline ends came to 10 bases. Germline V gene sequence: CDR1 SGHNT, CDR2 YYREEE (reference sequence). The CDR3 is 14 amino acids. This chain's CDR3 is CASSLSRGPGELFF. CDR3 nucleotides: TGTGCCAGCAGCTTGAGTAGGGGCCCCGGGGAGCTGTTTTTT. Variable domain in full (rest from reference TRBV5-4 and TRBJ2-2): ETGVTQSPTHLIKTRGQQVTLRCSSQSGHNTVSWYQQALGQGPQFIFQYYREEENGRGNFPPRFSGLQFPNYSSELNVNALELDDSALYLCASSLSRGPGELFFGEGSRLTVL.

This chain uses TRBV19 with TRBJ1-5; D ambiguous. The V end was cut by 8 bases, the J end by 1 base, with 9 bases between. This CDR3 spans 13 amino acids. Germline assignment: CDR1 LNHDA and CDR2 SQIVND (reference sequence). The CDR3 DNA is TGTGCCAGTGGAGGACTAAGCAATCAGCCCCAGCATTTT. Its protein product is CASGGLSNQPQHF.

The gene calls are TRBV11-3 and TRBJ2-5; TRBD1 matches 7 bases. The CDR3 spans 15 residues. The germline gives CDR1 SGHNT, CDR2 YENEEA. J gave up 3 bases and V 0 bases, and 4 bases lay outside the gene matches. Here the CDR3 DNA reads TGTGCCAGCAGCTTAGAAACGACAGGGAAAGAGACCCAGTACTTC. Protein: CASSLETTGKETQYF. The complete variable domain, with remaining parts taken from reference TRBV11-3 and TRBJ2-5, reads EAGVVQSPRYKIIEKKQPVAFWCNPISGHNTLYWYLQNLGQGPELLIRYENEEAVDDSQLPKDRFSAERLKGVDSTLKIQPAELGDSAVYLCASSLETTGKETQYFGPGTRLLVL.

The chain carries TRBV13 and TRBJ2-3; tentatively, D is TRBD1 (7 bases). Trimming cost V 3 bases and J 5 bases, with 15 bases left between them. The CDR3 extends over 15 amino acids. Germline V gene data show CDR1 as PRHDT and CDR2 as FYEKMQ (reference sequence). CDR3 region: CASSFFGGQLDTQYF. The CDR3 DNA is TGTGCCAGCAGCTTCTTCGGGGGACAGCTAGATACGCAGTATTTT.

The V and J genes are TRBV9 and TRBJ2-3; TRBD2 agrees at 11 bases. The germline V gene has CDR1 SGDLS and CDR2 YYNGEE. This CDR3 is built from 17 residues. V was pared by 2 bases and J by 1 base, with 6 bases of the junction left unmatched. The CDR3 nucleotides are TGTGCCAGCAGCGTGCCCTCGGGACTAGCGGGCACAGATACGCAGTATTTT. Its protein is CASSVPSGLAGTDTQYF.

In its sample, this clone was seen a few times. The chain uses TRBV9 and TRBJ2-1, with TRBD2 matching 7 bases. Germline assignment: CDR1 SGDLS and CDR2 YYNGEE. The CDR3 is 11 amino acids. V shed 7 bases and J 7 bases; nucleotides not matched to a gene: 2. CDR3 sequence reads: CASGGGNEQFF. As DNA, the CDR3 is TGTGCCAGCGGGGGAGGGAATGAGCAGTTCTTC.

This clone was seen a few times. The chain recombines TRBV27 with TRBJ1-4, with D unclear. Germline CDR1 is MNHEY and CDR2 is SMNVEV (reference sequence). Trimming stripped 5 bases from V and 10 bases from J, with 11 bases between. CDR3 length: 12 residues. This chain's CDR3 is CASSTSGGKLFF. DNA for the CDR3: TGTGCCAGCAGTACTTCCGGTGGAAAACTGTTTTTT.

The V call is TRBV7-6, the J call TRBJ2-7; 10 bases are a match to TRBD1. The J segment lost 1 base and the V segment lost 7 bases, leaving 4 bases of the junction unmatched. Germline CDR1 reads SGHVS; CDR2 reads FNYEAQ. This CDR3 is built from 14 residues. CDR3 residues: CASTEGQGSYEQYF. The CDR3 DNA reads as TGTGCCAGCACCGAGGGACAGGGGTCCTACGAGCAGTACTTC.

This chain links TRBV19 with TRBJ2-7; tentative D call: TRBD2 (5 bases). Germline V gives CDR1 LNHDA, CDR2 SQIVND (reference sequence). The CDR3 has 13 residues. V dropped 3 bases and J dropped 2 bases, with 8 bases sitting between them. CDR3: CASSMRETYEQYF. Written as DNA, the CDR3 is TGTGCCAGTAGTATGAGGGAAACCTACGAGCAGTACTTC.

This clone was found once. The CDR3 nucleotides read TGTGCCAGCAGCTTAGTACGAGGGGGCACTGAAGCTTTCTTT. Amino acid sequence: CASSLVRGGTEAFF. The chain joins TRBV11-2 to TRBJ1-1; D is perhaps TRBD1 (6 bases). V dropped 1 base and J dropped 4 bases, with 10 bases sitting between them. Germline lookup yields CDR1 SGHAT and CDR2 FQNNGV. The CDR3 spans 14 residues.

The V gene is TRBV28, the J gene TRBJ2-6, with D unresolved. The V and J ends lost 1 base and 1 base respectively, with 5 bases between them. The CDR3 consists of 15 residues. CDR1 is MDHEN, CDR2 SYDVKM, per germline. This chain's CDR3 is CASSLSESGANVLTF. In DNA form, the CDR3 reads TGTGCCAGCAGTTTATCTGAGTCTGGGGCCAACGTCCTGACTTTC.

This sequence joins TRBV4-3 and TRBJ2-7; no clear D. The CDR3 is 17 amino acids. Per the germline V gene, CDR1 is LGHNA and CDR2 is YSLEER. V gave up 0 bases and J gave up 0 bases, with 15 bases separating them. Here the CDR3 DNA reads TGCGCCAGCAGCCAAGATCGACGTCAGGATGACTCCTACGAGCAGTACTTC. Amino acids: CASSQDRRQDDSYEQYF.

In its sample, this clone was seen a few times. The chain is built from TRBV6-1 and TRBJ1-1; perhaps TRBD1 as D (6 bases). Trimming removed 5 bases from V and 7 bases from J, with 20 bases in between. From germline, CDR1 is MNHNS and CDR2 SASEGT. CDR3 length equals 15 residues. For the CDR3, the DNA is TGTGCCAGCAGTTGGGGGTACTCAGGGGCCCTTGAAGCTTTCTTT. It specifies CASSWGYSGALEAFF.

The CDR3 region has the DNA TGTGCCTGGAGTGTACGGAAGGGGGATACGCAGTATTTT. Its protein product is CAWSVRKGDTQYF. The chain employs TRBV30 and TRBJ2-3; D is possibly TRBD1 (5 bases). Germline-derived CDR1 and CDR2 are GTSNPN and SVGIG (reference sequence). The length of the CDR3 is 13 residues. The V and J ends lost 0 bases and 6 bases respectively, with 10 bases between them.

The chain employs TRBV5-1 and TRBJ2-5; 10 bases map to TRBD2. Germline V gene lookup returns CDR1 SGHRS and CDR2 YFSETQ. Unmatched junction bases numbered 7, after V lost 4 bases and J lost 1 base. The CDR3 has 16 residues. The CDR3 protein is CASSTPLAGAQETQYF. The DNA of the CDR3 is TGCGCCAGCAGCACCCCCCTAGCGGGGGCCCAAGAGACCCAGTACTTC. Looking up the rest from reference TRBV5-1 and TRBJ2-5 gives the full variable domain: KAGVTQTPRYLIKTRGQQVTLSCSPISGHRSVSWYQQTPGQGLQFLFEYFSETQRNKGNFPGRFSGRQFSNSRSEMNVSTLELGDSALYLCASSTPLAGAQETQYFGPGTRLLVL.